Below, 17 T cell receptor beta chains from the same sample are listed, as sequenced in a study of T cells in Graves' hyperthyroidism and ophthalmopathy. RNA transcripts served as the template for amplifying TCR beta CDR3 regions. First-round RT-PCR targeting the TCR CDR3 was performed with the HTBI primer set. One entry per CDR3 protein results from TCRdb running MiXCR on the multiplex PCR reads. This sample has hundreds of thousands of distinct CDR3 sequences, with 14% found just once. The sequenced material came from blood. The receptor source for this set is a woman aged 18-29 years with Graves' hyperthyroidism.

This clonotype was detected many times. The rearrangement uses TRBV12-3 or TRBV12-4 and TRBJ1-1; D is uncertain. Trimming removed 2 bases from V and 7 bases from J, with 20 bases in between. CDR3 length equals 16 residues. In nucleotides, the CDR3 is TGTGCCAGCAGTTTAAATCCCCCCACGGTGCCCTTTGAAGCTTTCTTT. Amino acids: CASSLNPPTVPFEAFF.

This clonotype was counted between two and nine times. Here the CDR3 DNA reads TGTGCCAGCAGCTTGGAAGGGACTAGGAGGCCCGGGGAGCTGTTTTTT. It yields the protein CASSLEGTRRPGELFF. This chain joins TRBV5-8 and TRBJ2-2, with 8 bases identical to TRBD2. V was pared by 0 bases and J by 6 bases, with 7 bases of the junction left unmatched. The germline gives CDR1 SGHTS, CDR2 YDEGEE. CDR3 length: 16 amino acids.

This clonotype was seen many times. This chain connects TRBV14 to TRBJ2-7; 8 bases map to TRBD2. CDR1 and CDR2 (germline): SGHDN, FVKESK. This CDR3 has 16 residues. Losses at the gene ends were 0 bases for V and 6 bases for J; bases not matched to a gene: 10. The CDR3 DNA reads as TGTGCCAGCAGCCAAGATGCCGGGACTAGGACGTCCGAGCAGTACTTC. Its protein is CASSQDAGTRTSEQYF.

This clonotype was counted between two and nine times. The chain uses TRBV29-1 and TRBJ1-2, with a weak D call TRBD1 (5 bases). Looked up from germline, CDR1 is SQVTM and CDR2 is ANQGSEA. V lost 5 bases, J lost 5 bases, and 15 bases lay in between. There are 13 residues in the CDR3. The DNA for the CDR3 is TGCAGCGTTCACTTCTTGGGGGGTTATGGCTACACCTTC. Protein product: CSVHFLGGYGYTF.

This clonotype was counted ten times or more. CDR3 DNA sequence: TGTGCCAGCAGCTTATGGGGGAGCGATCCCTCCTACAATGAGCAGTTCTTC. Translated: CASSLWGSDPSYNEQFF. The genes are TRBV7-3 and TRBJ2-1; possibly TRBD1 or TRBD2 for D (5 bases each). V lost 2 bases and J 0 bases, leaving 14 bases between the germline ends. Germline V CDR1 and CDR2: SGHTA, FQGTGA. The CDR3 contains 17 residues.

The V gene is TRBV6-1, the J gene TRBJ1-5; D perhaps matches TRBD1 (5 bases). Trimming removed 8 bases from V and 1 base from J, with 12 bases in between. The CDR3 spans 14 residues. Germline V gene data show CDR1 as MNHNS and CDR2 as SASEGT. CDR3 nucleotide sequence: TGTGCCAGCGGAGGGACGGTGAGCAATCAGCCCCAGCATTTT. This encodes CASGGTVSNQPQHF.

This clonotype has at least ten counts. Written as DNA, the CDR3 is TGTGCCAGCAGCTTCCGCGCACACCCCTACAATGAGCAGTTCTTC. Translated, it gives CASSFRAHPYNEQFF. The chain recombines TRBV11-3 with TRBJ2-1; D not resolved. The CDR3 covers 15 residues. Germline CDR1 SGHNT, CDR2 YENEEA. The V gene lost 3 bases and the J gene lost 2 bases, with 11 bases spanning the gap.

This clonotype turned up a few times. This chain links TRBV14 with TRBJ2-1; D perhaps matches TRBD2 (6 bases). Trimming pared 4 bases from V and 3 bases from J, leaving 31 bases between. Germline loops: CDR1 SGHDN, CDR2 FVKESK. The CDR3 contains 21 residues. In DNA form, the CDR3 reads TGTGCCAGCAGCCGAAGGCCGGGAGAGGAGGGCCTCACCAATTACTACAATGAGCAGTTCTTC. Its translation is CASSRRPGEEGLTNYYNEQFF.

This clonotype was seen only a few times. This chain connects TRBV30 to TRBJ2-7, with D possibly matching TRBD1 (5 bases). This CDR3 spans 14 amino acids. Trimming removed 4 bases from V and 3 bases from J, with 16 bases in between. Germline V gene data show CDR1 as GTSNPN and CDR2 as SVGIG (reference sequence). The chain's CDR3 is CAWMIEGQDYEQYF. The CDR3 nucleotides read TGTGCCTGGATGATAGAAGGACAAGACTACGAGCAGTACTTC.

This clonotype was picked up many times. Here the CDR3 reads CASSIGASGRFDTGELFF. DNA of the CDR3: TGTGCCAGTAGTATAGGGGCTAGCGGGAGGTTCGACACCGGGGAGCTGTTTTTT. The rearrangement links TRBV19 to TRBJ2-2; TRBD2 matches 11 bases. The germline gives CDR1 LNHDA, CDR2 SQIVND (reference sequence). J lost 3 bases, V lost 1 base, and 7 bases had no gene match. This CDR3 has 18 amino acids.

The V gene is TRBV27, the J gene TRBJ1-2, with TRBD1 matching over 10 bases. Germline values: CDR1 MNHEY, CDR2 SMNVEV (reference sequence). This CDR3 has 17 residues. V lost 6 bases and J lost 0; bases outside the gene matches: 10. CDR3 amino acids: CASRTTGGGGANYGYTF. The CDR3 coding sequence is TGTGCCAGCAGAACGACAGGGGGCGGCGGGGCTAACTATGGCTACACCTTC.

This clonotype was counted at least ten times. The rearrangement uses TRBV7-2 and TRBJ2-7; TRBD2 matches at 11 bases. Germline V CDR1 and CDR2: SGHTA, FQGNSA. After removal of 0 bases from V and 2 bases from J, the junction contained 24 bases not matched to a gene. This CDR3 contains 23 residues. CDR3 nucleotide sequence: TGTGCCAGCAGCTTAGCCCTGGGGGGTTTAGCGGGAGGGGCCGAATTCGGTACCTACGAGCAGTACTTC. It specifies CASSLALGGLAGGAEFGTYEQYF.

CDR3 protein: CSARKLGTNEKLFF. The CDR3 DNA reads TGCAGTGCTAGAAAACTAGGAACTAATGAAAAACTGTTTTTT. The V call is TRBV20-1, the J call TRBJ1-4, with unresolved D. The CDR3 sequence is 14 residues long. Germline assignment: CDR1 DFQATT and CDR2 SNEGSKA (reference sequence). Between the trimmed V and J ends, which lost 2 bases and 1 base, there was a span of 8 bases.

The sample holds many counts of this clonotype. This chain connects TRBV7-3 to TRBJ2-1; D is unclear. V dropped 2 bases and J dropped 1 base, with 6 bases sitting between them. The CDR3 totals 14 residues. In germline, CDR1 is SGHTA, CDR2 FQGTGA. As DNA, the CDR3 is TGTGCCAGCAGCTTATTAGTATCCTACAATGAGCAGTTCTTC. This codes for CASSLLVSYNEQFF.

In this sample, this clonotype turned up many times. The chain combines TRBV28 with TRBJ1-1; D gene uncertain. V lost 3 bases and J lost 11, with 10 bases in between. This CDR3 contains 11 residues. Germline V gene lookup returns CDR1 MDHEN and CDR2 SYDVKM. In DNA, the CDR3 is TGTGCCAGCAGTTTCCAATTAAAGGCTTTCTTT. It yields the protein CASSFQLKAFF. Filled out from reference TRBV28 and TRBJ1-1, the complete variable domain reads DVKVTQSSRYLVKRTGEKVFLECVQDMDHENMFWYRQDPGLGLRLIYFSYDVKMKEKGDIPEGYSVSREKKERFSLILESASTNQTSMYLCASSFQLKAFFGQGTRLTVV.

There are many counts of this clonotype. The chain is built from TRBV2 and TRBJ1-6; D unresolved. Trimming took 1 base from V and 10 from J, leaving 11 bases between them. The CDR3 is 14 residues long. Germline values: CDR1 SNHLY, CDR2 FYNNEI. The CDR3 nucleotides read TGTGCCAGCAGTGAAGTCCTGACGGGATCACCCCTCCACTTT. Amino acids: CASSEVLTGSPLHF. The full variable domain, completed using reference TRBV2 and TRBJ1-6, is EPEVTQTPSHQVTQMGQEVILRCVPISNHLYFYWYRQILGQKVEFLVSFYNNEISEKSEIFDDQFSVERPDGSNFTLKIRSTKLEDSAMYFCASSEVLTGSPLHFGNGTRLTVT.

Worth noting for this clonotype: One end of the junction does not line up with germline, which may come from a read error. V usage is TRBV6-2 or TRBV6-3 and J usage is TRBJ2-7; 7 bases match TRBD2. Germline V lookup: CDR1 MNHEY, CDR2 SVGEGT. The CDR3 length is 15 residues. In DNA form, the CDR3 reads TGTGCCAGCAGCTACTTACCTCTAGCGGAGTACGAGCAGTACTTC. Its protein product is CASSYLPLAEYEQYF.